This T cell receptor (beta chain) was retrieved from a study of T-cell reconstitution after alpha-beta-depleted transplantation in children. Germline V gene lookup returns CDR1 SQVTM and CDR2 ANQGSEA. V lost 7 bases, J lost 7 bases, and 9 bases stayed unmatched. The CDR3 is 14 residues long. Unique molecular identifiers were incorporated into the prepared TCRbeta library. MiXCR was run by TCRdb on the PCR reads, yielding one entry per CDR3 protein. The sample lists about 540,000 distinct CDR3 sequences, about a quarter occurring once. This chain links TRBV29-1 with TRBJ2-1, with 11 bases matching TRBD2. Sequenced here: PBMCs, sampled before TCRalphabeta/CD19-depleted stem cell transplant. The receptor was isolated from a boy under two years old with Wiskott-Aldrich syndrome, due to receive a stem cell transplant. CDR3: CSAKLAGVGNEQFF. The DNA for the CDR3 is TGCAGCGCCAAACTAGCGGGAGTAGGTAATGAGCAGTTCTTC.